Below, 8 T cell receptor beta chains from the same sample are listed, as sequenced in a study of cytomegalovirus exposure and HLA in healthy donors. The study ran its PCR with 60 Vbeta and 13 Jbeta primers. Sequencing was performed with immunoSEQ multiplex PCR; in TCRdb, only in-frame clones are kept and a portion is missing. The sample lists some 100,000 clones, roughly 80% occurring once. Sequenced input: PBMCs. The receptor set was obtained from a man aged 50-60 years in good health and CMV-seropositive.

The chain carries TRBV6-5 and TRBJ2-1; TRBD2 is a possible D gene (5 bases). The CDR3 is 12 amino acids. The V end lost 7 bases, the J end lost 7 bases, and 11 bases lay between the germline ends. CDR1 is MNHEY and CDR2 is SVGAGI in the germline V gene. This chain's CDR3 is CASTSTRNEQFF. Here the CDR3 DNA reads TGTGCCAGCACCTCCACTAGAAATGAGCAGTTCTTC.

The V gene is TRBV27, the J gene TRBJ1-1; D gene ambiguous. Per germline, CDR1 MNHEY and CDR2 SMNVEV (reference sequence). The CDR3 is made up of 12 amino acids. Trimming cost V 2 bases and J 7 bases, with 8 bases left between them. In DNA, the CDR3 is TGTGCCAGCAGTTTAAGGTCAGGTGAAGCTTTCTTT. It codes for CASSLRSGEAFF.

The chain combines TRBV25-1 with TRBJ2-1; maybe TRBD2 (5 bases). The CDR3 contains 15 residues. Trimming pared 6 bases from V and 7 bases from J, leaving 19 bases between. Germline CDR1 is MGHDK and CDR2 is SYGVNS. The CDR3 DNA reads TGTGCCAGCAGAGCCGGGATCACTACCAGGAATGAGCAGTTCTTC. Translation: CASRAGITTRNEQFF.

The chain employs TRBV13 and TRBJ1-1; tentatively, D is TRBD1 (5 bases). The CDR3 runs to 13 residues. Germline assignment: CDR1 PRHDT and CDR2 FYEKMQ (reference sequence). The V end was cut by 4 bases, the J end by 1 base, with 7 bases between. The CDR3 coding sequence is TGTGCCAGCAGCTACGGGGGGAACACTGAAGCTTTCTTT. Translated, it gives CASSYGGNTEAFF.

The CDR3 DNA follows: TGCGCCAGCAGCGATACCGGGACAGGACTCTATGGCTACACCTTC. This translates into CASSDTGTGLYGYTF. The chain links TRBV4-3 to TRBJ1-2, with TRBD1 matching 8 bases. V shed 5 bases, J shed 4 bases, and the junction held 9 bases outside the gene matches. The CDR3 runs 15 residues. The V gene's germline CDR1 is LGHNA and CDR2 YSLEER.

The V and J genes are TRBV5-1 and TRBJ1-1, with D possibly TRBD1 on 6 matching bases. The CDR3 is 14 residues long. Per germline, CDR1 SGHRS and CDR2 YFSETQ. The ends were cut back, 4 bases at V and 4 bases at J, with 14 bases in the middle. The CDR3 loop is CASSPREGGTEAFF. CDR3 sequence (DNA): TGCGCCAGCAGCCCACGGGAGGGGGGCACTGAAGCTTTCTTT.

CDR3 amino acids: CASRSRVSNSDNEQFF. The CDR3 nucleotides are TGTGCCAGCAGGAGCCGTGTCTCCAACTCTGACAATGAGCAGTTCTTC. This sequence joins TRBV7-2 and TRBJ2-1; D remains unclear. Deletions cut 6 bases from V and 5 bases from J, with 20 bases between. This CDR3 contains 16 residues. From germline, CDR1 is SGHTA and CDR2 FQGNSA.

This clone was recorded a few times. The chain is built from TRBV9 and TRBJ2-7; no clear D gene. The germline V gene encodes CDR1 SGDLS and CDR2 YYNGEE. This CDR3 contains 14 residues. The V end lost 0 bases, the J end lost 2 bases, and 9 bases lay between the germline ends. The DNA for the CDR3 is TGTGCCAGCAGCGTAGGTCACACCACCTACGAGCAGTACTTC. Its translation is CASSVGHTTYEQYF.